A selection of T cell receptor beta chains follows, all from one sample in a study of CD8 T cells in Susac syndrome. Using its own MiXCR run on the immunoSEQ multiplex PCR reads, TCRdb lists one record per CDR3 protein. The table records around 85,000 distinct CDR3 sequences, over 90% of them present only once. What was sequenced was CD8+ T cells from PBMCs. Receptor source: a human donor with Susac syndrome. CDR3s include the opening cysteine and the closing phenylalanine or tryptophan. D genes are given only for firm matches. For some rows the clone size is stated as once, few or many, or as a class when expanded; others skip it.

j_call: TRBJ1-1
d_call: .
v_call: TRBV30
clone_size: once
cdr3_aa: CAWSHTGQGEAFF
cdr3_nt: TGTGCCTGGAGTCATACGGGGCAGGGTGAAGCTTTCTTT

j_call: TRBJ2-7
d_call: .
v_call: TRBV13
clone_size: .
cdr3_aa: CASSLEGDSYEQYF
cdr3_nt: TGTGCCAGCAGCTTAGAAGGGGATTCCTACGAGCAGTACTTC

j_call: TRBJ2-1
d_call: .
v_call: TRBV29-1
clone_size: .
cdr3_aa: CSVVLGISSYNEQFF
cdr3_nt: TGCAGCGTTGTGCTAGGAATTAGCTCCTACAATGAGCAGTTCTTC

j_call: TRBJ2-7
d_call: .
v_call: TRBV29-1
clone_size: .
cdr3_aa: CSGGPNSYEQYF
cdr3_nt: TGCAGCGGTGGACCGAACTCCTACGAGCAGTACTTC

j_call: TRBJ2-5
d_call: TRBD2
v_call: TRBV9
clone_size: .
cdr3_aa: CASSVGTSGPETQYF
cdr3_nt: TGTGCCAGCAGCGTAGGGACTAGCGGACCGGAGACCCAGTACTTC

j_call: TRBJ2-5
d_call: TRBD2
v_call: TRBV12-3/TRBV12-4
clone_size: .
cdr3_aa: CASSSPLSGAQETQYF
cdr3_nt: TGTGCCAGCAGTTCCCCCCTTAGCGGGGCCCAAGAGACCCAGTACTTC

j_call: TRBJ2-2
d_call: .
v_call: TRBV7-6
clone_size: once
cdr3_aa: CASSFTPTALVNTGELFF
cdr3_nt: TGTGCCAGCAGCTTCACCCCCACGGCCCTAGTGAACACCGGGGAGCTGTTTTTT

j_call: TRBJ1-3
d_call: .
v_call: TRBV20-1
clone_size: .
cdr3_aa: CSARDWAEGNTIYF
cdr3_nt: TGCAGTGCTAGAGATTGGGCCGAAGGAAACACCATATATTTT

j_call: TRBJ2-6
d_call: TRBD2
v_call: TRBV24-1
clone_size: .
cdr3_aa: CATSVIGLARPSGANVLTF
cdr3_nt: TGTGCCACCAGTGTCATCGGACTAGCGCGACCCTCTGGGGCCAACGTCCTGACTTTC

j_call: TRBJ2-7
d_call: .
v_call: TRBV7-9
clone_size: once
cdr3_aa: CASSNQGDYEQYF
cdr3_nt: TGTGCCAGCAGCAACCAGGGTGACTACGAGCAGTACTTC

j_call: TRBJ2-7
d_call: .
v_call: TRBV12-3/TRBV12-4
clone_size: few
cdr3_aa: CASSLAGAEQYF
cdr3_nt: TGTGCCAGCAGTTTAGCAGGGGCCGAGCAGTACTTC

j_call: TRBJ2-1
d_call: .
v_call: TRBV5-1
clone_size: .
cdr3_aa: CASSLGGLPISSYNEQFF
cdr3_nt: TGCGCCAGCAGCTTGGGGGGGCTCCCTATCAGCTCCTACAATGAGCAGTTCTTC

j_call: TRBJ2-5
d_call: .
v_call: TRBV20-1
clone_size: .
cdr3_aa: CSATGRADVRTQYF
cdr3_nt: TGCAGTGCCACGGGCCGGGCGGATGTGAGGACCCAGTACTTC

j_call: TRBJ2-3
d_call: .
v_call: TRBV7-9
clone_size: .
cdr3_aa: CASSSPVDTQYF
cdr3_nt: TGTGCCAGCAGCTCTCCGGTCGATACGCAGTATTTT

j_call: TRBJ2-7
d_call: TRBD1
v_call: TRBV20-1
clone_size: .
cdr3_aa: CSARRGQNYEQYF
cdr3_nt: TGCAGTGCTAGACGGGGACAGAACTACGAGCAGTACTTC

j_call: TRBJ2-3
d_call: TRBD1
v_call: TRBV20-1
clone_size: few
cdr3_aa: CSAVSGTGTFPDTQYF
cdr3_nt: TGCAGTGCCGTCTCCGGGACAGGGACCTTCCCAGATACGCAGTATTTT

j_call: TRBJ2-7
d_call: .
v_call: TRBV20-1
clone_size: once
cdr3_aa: CSASTGERYEQYF
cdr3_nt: TGCAGTGCTAGTACGGGAGAGAGATACGAGCAGTACTTC

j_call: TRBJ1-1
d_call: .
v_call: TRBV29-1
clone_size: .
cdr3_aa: CSVGSRGAPVTEAFF
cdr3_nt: TGCAGCGTTGGTTCAAGGGGGGCGCCTGTAACTGAAGCTTTCTTT

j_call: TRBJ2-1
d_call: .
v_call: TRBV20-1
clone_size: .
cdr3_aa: CSASPTSPDEQFF
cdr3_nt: TGCAGTGCTAGCCCCACTAGTCCGGATGAGCAGTTCTTC

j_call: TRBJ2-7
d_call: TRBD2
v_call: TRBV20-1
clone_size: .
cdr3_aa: CSAIPTVAGSFSYEQYF
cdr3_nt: TGCAGTGCTATCCCAACCGTAGCGGGAAGCTTCTCCTACGAGCAGTACTTC

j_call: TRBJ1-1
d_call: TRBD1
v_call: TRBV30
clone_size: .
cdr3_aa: CAWSGTGNTEAFF
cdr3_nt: TGTGCCTGGAGTGGGACAGGGAACACTGAAGCTTTCTTT

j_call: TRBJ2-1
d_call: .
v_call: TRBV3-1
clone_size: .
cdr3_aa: CASSQDFGEQFF
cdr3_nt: TGTGCCAGCAGCCAAGATTTCGGTGAGCAGTTCTTC

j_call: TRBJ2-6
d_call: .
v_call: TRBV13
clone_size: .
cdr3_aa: CASSLGPVLGANVLTF
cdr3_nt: TGTGCCAGCAGCTTAGGACCCGTCCTCGGGGCCAACGTCCTGACTTTC